This T cell receptor (beta chain) was recorded in a study of T cell responses to AZD1222 COVID-19 vaccine. The CDR3 contains 16 residues. The J segment lost 3 bases and the V segment lost 0 bases, leaving 5 bases of the junction unmatched. Germline CDR1 and CDR2: MNHEY and SVGAGI. The table came from immunoSEQ multiplex PCR; TCRdb's copy has only in-frame clones and leaves some out. This sample has some 130,000 clones; around 93% occur once, and the top ten carry roughly 7.1%. Concerning this clone: The antigen is not known.

The study, taken as a whole, reports: In the spike-specific TCR repertoire, nearly half reportedly target unmutated variant regions.

J is TRBJ2-1 and V is TRBV6-5; 7 bases map to TRBD2. This receptor was taken from an adult who received the AZD1222 COVID-19 vaccine. Sequences were derived from peripheral blood, sampled 28 days after the second AZD1222 dose. CDR3 sequence reads: CASSYSRSGRYNEQFF. CDR3 coding DNA: TGTGCCAGCAGTTACTCGCGTAGCGGGCGCTACAATGAGCAGTTCTTC.